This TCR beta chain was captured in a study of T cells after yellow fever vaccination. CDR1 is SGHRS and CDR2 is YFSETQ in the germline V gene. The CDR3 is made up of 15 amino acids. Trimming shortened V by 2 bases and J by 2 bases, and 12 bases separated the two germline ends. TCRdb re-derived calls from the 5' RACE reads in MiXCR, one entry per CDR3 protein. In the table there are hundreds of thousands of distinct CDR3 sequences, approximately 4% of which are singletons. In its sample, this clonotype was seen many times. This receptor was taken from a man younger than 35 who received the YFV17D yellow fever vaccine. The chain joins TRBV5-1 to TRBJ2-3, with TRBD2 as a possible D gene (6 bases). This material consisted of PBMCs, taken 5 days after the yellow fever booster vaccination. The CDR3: CASSFGGTTTDTQYF. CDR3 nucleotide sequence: TGCGCCAGCAGCTTCGGGGGAACCACCACAGATACGCAGTATTTT.